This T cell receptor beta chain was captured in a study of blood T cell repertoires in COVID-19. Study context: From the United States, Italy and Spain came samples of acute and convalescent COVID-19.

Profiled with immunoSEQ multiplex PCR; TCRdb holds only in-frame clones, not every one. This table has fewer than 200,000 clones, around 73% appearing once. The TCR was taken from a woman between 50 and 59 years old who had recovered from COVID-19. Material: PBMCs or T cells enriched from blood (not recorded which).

CDR3 in DNA: TGTGTCTGGGGGGGCGCGATCTGCACTGAAGCTTTCTTT. The encoded protein is CVWGGAICTEAFF. The rearrangement uses TRBV21-1 and TRBJ1-1. TRBV21-1 is a pseudogene locus. This CDR3 has 13 residues.